A single T cell receptor (beta chain) is shown here with its context. The record originates from a study of blood T cell repertoires in COVID-19. Study summary: Sites in the United States, Italy and Spain provided acute and convalescent COVID-19 samples.

Looked up from germline, CDR1 is LNHDA and CDR2 is SQIVND (reference sequence). The CDR3 totals 16 residues. Germline trimming cut 1 base from V and 2 bases from J; bases unmatched to any gene: 4. Repertoires were generated with immunoSEQ multiplex PCR, while TCRdb's copy carries only in-frame clones and drops some. In the table there are 130,000 to 150,000 clones, over 80% of which are singletons. Cohorts were assigned according to the clinical history that participants reported. Sequencing used PBMCs or T cells enriched from blood (not recorded which). This receptor was obtained from a woman aged 50 to 65 who had been exposed to COVID-19. The chain couples TRBV19 to TRBJ2-2; 7 bases fit TRBD1. As DNA, the CDR3 is TGTGCCAGTAGTATAGGTACAGGGGTAAACACCGGGGAGCTGTTTTTT. It yields the protein CASSIGTGVNTGELFF.